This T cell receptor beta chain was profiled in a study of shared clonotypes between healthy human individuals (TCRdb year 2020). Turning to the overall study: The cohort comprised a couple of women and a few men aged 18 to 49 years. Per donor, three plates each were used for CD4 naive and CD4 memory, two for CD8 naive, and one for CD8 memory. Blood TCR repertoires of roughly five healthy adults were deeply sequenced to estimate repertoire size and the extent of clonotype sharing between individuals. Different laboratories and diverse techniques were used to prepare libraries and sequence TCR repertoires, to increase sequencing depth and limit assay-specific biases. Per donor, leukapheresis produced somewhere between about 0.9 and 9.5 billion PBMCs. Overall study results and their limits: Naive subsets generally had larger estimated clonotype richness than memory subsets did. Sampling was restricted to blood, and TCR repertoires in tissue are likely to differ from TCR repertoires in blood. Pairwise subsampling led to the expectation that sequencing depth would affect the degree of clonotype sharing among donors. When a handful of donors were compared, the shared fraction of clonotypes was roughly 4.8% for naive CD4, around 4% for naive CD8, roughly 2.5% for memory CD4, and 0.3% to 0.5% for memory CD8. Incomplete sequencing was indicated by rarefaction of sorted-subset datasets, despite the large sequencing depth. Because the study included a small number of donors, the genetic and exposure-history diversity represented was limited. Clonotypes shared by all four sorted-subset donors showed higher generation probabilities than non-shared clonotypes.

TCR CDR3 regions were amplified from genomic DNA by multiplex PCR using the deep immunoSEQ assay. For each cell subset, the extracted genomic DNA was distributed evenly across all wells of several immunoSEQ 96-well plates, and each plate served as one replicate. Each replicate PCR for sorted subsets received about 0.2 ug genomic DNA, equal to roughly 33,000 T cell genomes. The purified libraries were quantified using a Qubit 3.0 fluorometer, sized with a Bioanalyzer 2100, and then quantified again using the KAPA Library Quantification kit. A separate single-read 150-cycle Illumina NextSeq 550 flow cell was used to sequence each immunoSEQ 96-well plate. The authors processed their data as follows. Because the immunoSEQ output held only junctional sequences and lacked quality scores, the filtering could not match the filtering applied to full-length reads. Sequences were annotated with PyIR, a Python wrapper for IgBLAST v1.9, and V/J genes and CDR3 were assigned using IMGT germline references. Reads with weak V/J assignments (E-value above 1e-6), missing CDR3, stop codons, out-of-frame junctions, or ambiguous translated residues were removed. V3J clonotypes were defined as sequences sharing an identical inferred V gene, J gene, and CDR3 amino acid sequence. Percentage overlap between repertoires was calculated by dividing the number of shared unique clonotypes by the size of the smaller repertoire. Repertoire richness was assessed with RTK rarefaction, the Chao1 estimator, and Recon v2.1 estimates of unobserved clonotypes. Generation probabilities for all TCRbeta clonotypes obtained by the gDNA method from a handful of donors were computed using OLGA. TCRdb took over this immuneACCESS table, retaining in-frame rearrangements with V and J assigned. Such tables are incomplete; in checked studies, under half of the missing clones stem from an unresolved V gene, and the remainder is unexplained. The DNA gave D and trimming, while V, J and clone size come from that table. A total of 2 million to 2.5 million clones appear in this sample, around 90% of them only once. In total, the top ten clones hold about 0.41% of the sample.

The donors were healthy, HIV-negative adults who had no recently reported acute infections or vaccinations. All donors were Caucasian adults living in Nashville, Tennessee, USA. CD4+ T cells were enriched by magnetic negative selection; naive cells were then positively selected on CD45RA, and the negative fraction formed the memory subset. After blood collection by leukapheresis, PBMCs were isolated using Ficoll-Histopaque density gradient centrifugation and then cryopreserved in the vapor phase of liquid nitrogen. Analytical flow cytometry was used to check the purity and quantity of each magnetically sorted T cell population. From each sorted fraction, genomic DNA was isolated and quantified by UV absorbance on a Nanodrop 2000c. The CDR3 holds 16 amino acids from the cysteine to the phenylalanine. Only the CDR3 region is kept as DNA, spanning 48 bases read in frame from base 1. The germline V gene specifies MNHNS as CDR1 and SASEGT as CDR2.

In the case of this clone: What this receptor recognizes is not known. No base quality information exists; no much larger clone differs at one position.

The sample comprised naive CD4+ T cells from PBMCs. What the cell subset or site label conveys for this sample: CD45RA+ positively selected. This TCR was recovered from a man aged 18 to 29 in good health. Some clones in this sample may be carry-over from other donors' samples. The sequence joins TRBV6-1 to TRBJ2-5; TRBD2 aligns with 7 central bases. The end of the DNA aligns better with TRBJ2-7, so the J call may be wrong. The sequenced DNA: TGTGCCAGCAGTGAAGCGTCGGGGGGAAGCTCCTACGAGCAGTACTTC. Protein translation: CASSEASGGSSYEQYF.